The rows below give T cell receptor beta chains drawn from one sample of a study of regulatory T cells in long-lasting Graves disease. MiXCR was run by TCRdb on the multiplex PCR reads, yielding one entry per CDR3 protein. In the table there are roughly 420,000 distinct CDR3 sequences, less than 20% of which are singletons. Another study also made use of these data, one on T cells in Graves' hyperthyroidism and ophthalmopathy.

The specimen was peripheral blood mononuclear cells (PBMCs), collected at new diagnosis, from a patient treated with antithyroid drugs. The receptors were sampled from a woman aged 18 to 35 with Graves disease. Both conserved end residues are trimmed from each CDR3. A D gene is named only where the DNA matches it firmly. Expanded clones are given a class, and other clones once, few, many or no size at all.

CDR3 protein,V gene,CDR3 length,clone size,J gene,D gene
SARPSADSTDTQY,TRBV20-1,13,many,TRBJ2-3,.
ASSPQGGYGEQY,TRBV5-1,12,many,TRBJ2-7,.
SVHGGTTNTGELF,TRBV29-1,13,.,TRBJ2-2,.
ASSHRWAGGTEAF,TRBV6-1,13,few,TRBJ1-1,TRBD1
SAPRTVAYNEQF,TRBV20-1,12,few,TRBJ2-1,.
ASKGGGYGYT,TRBV2,10,many,TRBJ1-2,.
ASTPLDRITDTQY,TRBV27,13,many,TRBJ2-3,TRBD1
ASSERGTDTQY,TRBV19,11,few,TRBJ2-3,.
ASSTAGETQY,TRBV7-2,10,many,TRBJ2-5,.
SSERVTSTKETQY,TRBV20-1,13,many,TRBJ2-5,TRBD2
SAREPRGQRPYEQY,TRBV20-1,14,many,TRBJ2-7,TRBD1
ASSFFSWNEQF,TRBV7-2,11,many,TRBJ2-1,.
SARDRIGTGLRDEQF,TRBV20-1,15,many,TRBJ2-1,TRBD1
ASSPGGPTYNSPLH,TRBV18,14,.,TRBJ1-6,.
ASSLVGAKNIQY,TRBV12-3/TRBV12-4,12,many,TRBJ2-4,.